These 10 T cell receptor beta chains originate from one sample sequenced in a study of cytomegalovirus exposure and HLA in healthy donors. Both 60 Vbeta primers and 13 Jbeta primers went into the PCR. Clones were sequenced by immunoSEQ multiplex PCR, and TCRdb holds only the in-frame ones, with some missing. The table lists approximately 110,000 clones, approximately 14% of them singletons. The specimen sequenced was PBMCs. These receptors all come from a female donor in good health and CMV-seronegative.

This clone was detected only a few times. The chain links TRBV29-1 to TRBJ2-3; D possibly corresponds to TRBD1 (6 bases). The CDR3 is 15 residues long. Trimming removed 1 base at V and 5 bases at J, with 16 bases between. Germline V gene sequence: CDR1 SQVTM, CDR2 ANQGSEA. As DNA, the CDR3 is TGCAGCGTTGAAGGCCACAGGGTGGGTGTAGATACGCAGTATTTT. Amino acids: CSVEGHRVGVDTQYF.

This clone was detected a few times. The chain is built from TRBV7-9 and TRBJ2-7; 9 bases are shared with TRBD1. V was pared by 4 bases and J by 0 bases, with 1 base of the junction left unmatched. The CDR3 covers 14 residues. CDR1 is SEHNR, CDR2 FQNEAQ, per germline (reference sequence). The CDR3, as DNA: TGTGCCAGCAGCTCGACAGGGGGCTCCTACGAGCAGTACTTC. This gives the protein CASSSTGGSYEQYF.

The V call is TRBV7-9, the J call TRBJ1-5; TRBD1 agrees at 8 bases. Unmatched junction bases numbered 8, after V lost 0 bases and J lost 7 bases. The CDR3 runs to 16 residues. Germline CDR1 and CDR2: SEHNR and FQNEAQ (reference sequence). Here the CDR3 DNA reads TGTGCCAGCAGCTTAGCGAGGACAGGGACGTACCAGCCCCAGCATTTT. Translation gives CASSLARTGTYQPQHF.

The chain is built from TRBV4-3 and TRBJ1-2; TRBD1 aligns across 7 bases. Germline CDR1 is LGHNA and CDR2 is YSLEER. The CDR3 contains 16 residues. The ends lost 0 bases at V and 8 bases at J; junction bases unmatched: 12. CDR3: CASSQDLVGTVNGYTF. DNA of the CDR3: TGCGCCAGCAGCCAAGATCTAGTCGGGACAGTGAACGGCTACACCTTC.

The chain links TRBV13 to TRBJ1-2; the D gene is possibly TRBD1 (6 bases). V was clipped by 7 bases and J by 7 bases, with 19 bases between them. The CDR3 is 14 residues long. The V gene's germline CDR1 is PRHDT and CDR2 FYEKMQ (reference sequence). The CDR3 reads CASTLTGFRLGYTF. The CDR3 bases are TGTGCCAGCACACTAACAGGGTTTCGCCTTGGCTACACCTTC.

V usage is TRBV7-2 and J usage is TRBJ1-6; D is unresolved. The CDR3 is 15 residues long. Germline CDR1 is SGHTA and CDR2 is FQGNSA. Trimming stripped 5 bases from V and 7 bases from J, with 15 bases between. For the CDR3, the DNA is TGTGCCAGCAGCCCCAACAGCGGTTGGAATTCACCCCTCCACTTT. This gives the protein CASSPNSGWNSPLHF.

This clone was found a few times. This chain joins TRBV4-2 and TRBJ2-7; TRBD2 might be the D (5 bases). V was shortened by 3 bases and J by 3 bases, with 15 bases between the two germline ends. This CDR3 spans 15 amino acids. CDR1 LGHNA and CDR2 YNFKEQ come from the germline V gene. The CDR3 spells CASSQGAMGFYEQYF. The CDR3, as DNA: TGTGCCAGCAGCCAGGGAGCTATGGGGTTCTACGAGCAGTACTTC.

The rearrangement links TRBV5-1 to TRBJ2-3, with 11 bases aligning to TRBD1. The germline CDR1 and CDR2 sequences are SGHRS and YFSETQ. Trimming took 0 bases from V and 4 from J; bases not matched to a gene: 4. The CDR3 sequence is 16 residues long. CDR3 coding DNA: TGCGCCAGCAGCTTGGAGGGGACAGGGGGAGCAGATACGCAGTATTTT. Its protein product is CASSLEGTGGADTQYF. Drawing the rest from reference TRBV5-1 and TRBJ2-3, the complete variable domain is KAGVTQTPRYLIKTRGQQVTLSCSPISGHRSVSWYQQTPGQGLQFLFEYFSETQRNKGNFPGRFSGRQFSNSRSEMNVSTLELGDSALYLCASSLEGTGGADTQYFGPGTRLTVL.

This rearrangement joins TRBV6-5 to TRBJ1-4; weak D call: TRBD1 (6 bases). The CDR3 consists of 13 residues. Germline lookup yields CDR1 MNHEY and CDR2 SVGAGI. V lost 8 bases and J 4 bases, leaving 11 bases between the germline ends. The DNA of the CDR3 is TGTGCCAGCTTGGACAGCGTTAATGAAAAACTGTTTTTT. Amino acid sequence: CASLDSVNEKLFF.

This clone was seen only a few times. The rearrangement uses TRBV9 and TRBJ2-7; 7 bases fit TRBD1. The CDR3 spans 13 residues. The J segment lost 5 bases and the V segment lost 7 bases, leaving 9 bases of the junction unmatched. CDR1 and CDR2 from the germline V gene are SGDLS and YYNGEE. CDR3 protein: CASGPDRENEQYF. The DNA for the CDR3 is TGTGCCAGCGGCCCCGACAGGGAAAACGAGCAGTACTTC.